The entry below describes one TCR beta chain. Its antigen is unidentified. TCRdb's table, derived via immunoSEQ multiplex PCR, lists solely in-frame clones and lacks some. The data contain fewer than 30,000 clones, more than 85% of them singletons. This specimen belongs to a study of T cell responses to AZD1222 COVID-19 vaccine. The CDR3 runs to 14 residues. Germline V CDR1 and CDR2: LGHDT, YNNKEL (reference sequence). V lost 5 bases and J 8 bases, leaving 13 bases between the germline ends. General study results and limits: The donors showed a predominance of white British ancestry and of females, with possible underestimation of clonal diversity. Baseline antibody screening turned up just a handful of seropositive AZD1222 recipients. After two AZD1222 doses, spike-specific TCR breadth and depth rose versus day 0. Reportedly, close to half of spike-specific TCRs are directed against unmutated variant regions.

This clonotype was obtained from an adult who received the AZD1222 COVID-19 vaccine. The source was peripheral blood, collected 28 days after the second AZD1222 dose. The V gene is TRBV3-1 (or the pseudogene TRBV3-2), the J gene TRBJ1-6; D gene uncertain. CDR3 sequence reads: CASSSAAADSPLHF. CDR3 coding DNA: TGTGCCAGCAGCTCTGCCGCGGCGGATTCACCCCTCCACTTT.